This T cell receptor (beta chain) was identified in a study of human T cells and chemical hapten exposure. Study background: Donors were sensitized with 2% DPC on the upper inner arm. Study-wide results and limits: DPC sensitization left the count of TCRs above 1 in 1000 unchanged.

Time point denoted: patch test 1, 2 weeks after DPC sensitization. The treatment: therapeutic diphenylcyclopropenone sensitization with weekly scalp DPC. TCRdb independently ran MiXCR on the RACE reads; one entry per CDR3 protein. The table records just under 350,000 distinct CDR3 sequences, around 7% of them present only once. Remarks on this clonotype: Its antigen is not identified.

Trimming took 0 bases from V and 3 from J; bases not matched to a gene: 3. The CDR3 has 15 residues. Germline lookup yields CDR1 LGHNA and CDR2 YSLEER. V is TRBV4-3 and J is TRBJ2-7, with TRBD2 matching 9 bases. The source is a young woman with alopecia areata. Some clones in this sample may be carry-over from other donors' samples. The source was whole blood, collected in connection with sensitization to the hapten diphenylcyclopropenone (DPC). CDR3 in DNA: TGCGCCAGCAGCCAAGATGTAGCGGGGGTCTACGAGCAGTACTTC. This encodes CASSQDVAGVYEQYF.